These 21 T cell receptor beta chains share one sample of origin, sequenced in a study of cytomegalovirus exposure and HLA in healthy donors. Primers included in the PCR were 60 Vbeta and 13 Jbeta primers. TCRdb keeps only in-frame clones here, not all; method: immunoSEQ multiplex PCR. Among tens of thousands of clones listed, more than 70% were seen once. The sample consisted of PBMCs. The receptors derive from a woman aged 40-49 years in good health and CMV-seropositive.

The V and J genes are TRBV15 and TRBJ1-1; D gene unclear. V was shortened by 1 base and J by 0 bases, with 6 bases between the two germline ends. This CDR3 spans 14 amino acids. Germline CDR1 reads LNHNV; CDR2 reads YYDKDF (reference sequence). CDR3 in amino acids: CATSRARMNTEAFF. The CDR3 DNA follows: TGTGCCACCAGCAGAGCCAGGATGAACACTGAAGCTTTCTTT.

The CDR3 nucleotides are TGTGCCAGCAGCTTAGGAGCGGGTAATGGCGATGAGCAGTTCTTC. It specifies CASSLGAGNGDEQFF. This chain links TRBV11-2 with TRBJ2-1, with a possible D match to TRBD2 (6 bases). CDR1 SGHAT and CDR2 FQNNGV come from the germline V gene. V lost 1 base, J lost 8 bases, and 15 bases lay in between. The CDR3 is made up of 15 amino acids.

The chain combines TRBV27 with TRBJ1-2; TRBD1 agrees at 9 bases. From germline, CDR1 is MNHEY and CDR2 SMNVEV (reference sequence). This CDR3 spans 13 amino acids. V dropped 7 bases and J dropped 8; count of bases not matched to a gene: 8. CDR3 nucleotide sequence: TGTGCCAGCAAAGGACAGGGGCCGTGGGGCTACACCTTC. It encodes CASKGQGPWGYTF.

This chain connects TRBV30 to TRBJ2-3; unclear D gene. This CDR3 has 12 residues. Trimming cost V 5 bases and J 4 bases, with 10 bases left between them. Looked up from germline, CDR1 is GTSNPN and CDR2 is SVGIG (reference sequence). The CDR3 DNA sequence: TGTGCCTGGGTGTTATCAGCAGATACGCAGTATTTT. Translated, it gives CAWVLSADTQYF.

This clone was seen only a few times. This chain joins TRBV7-8 and TRBJ1-6; no reliable D call. This CDR3 contains 16 residues. Germline CDR1 is SGHVS and CDR2 is FQNEAQ. The germline V and J ends were trimmed by 5 bases and 6 bases, with 17 bases remaining between them. CDR3 in amino acids: CASSPQPTGVNSPLHF. CDR3 nucleotides: TGTGCCAGCAGCCCACAACCCACCGGGGTTAATTCACCCCTCCACTTT.

The CDR3 region is CASSQGWGTGDRNTEAFF. The CDR3 bases are TGCGCCAGCAGCCAGGGGTGGGGGACAGGGGATAGGAACACTGAAGCTTTCTTT. The J gene is TRBJ1-1, the V gene TRBV4-1; TRBD1 matches at 10 bases. V lost 3 bases to trimming and J lost 1 base; unmatched junction nucleotides: 11. The CDR3 spans 18 residues. CDR1 is MGHRA, CDR2 YSYEKL, per germline.

The CDR3 protein is CASIAPQGATEAFF. The CDR3 coding sequence is TGCGCCAGCATCGCACCACAGGGGGCTACTGAAGCTTTCTTT. The gene calls are TRBV10-2 and TRBJ1-1; 9 bases match TRBD1. The V gene's germline CDR1 is WSHSY and CDR2 SAAADI. The ends lost 7 bases at V and 5 bases at J; junction bases unmatched: 8. The CDR3 consists of 14 residues.

The chain is built from TRBV7-2 and TRBJ1-3; no clear D gene. This CDR3 has 16 residues. CDR1 and CDR2 from the germline V gene are SGHTA and FQGNSA. V lost 0 bases, J lost 2 bases, and 11 bases lay in between. CDR3 in DNA: TGTGCCAGCAGCTTAGCGATTCCGGGGACTGGAAACACCATATATTTT. Translating gives CASSLAIPGTGNTIYF.

The chain joins TRBV7-9 to TRBJ2-3; 9 bases fit TRBD1. The CDR3 length is 14 residues. Per germline, CDR1 SEHNR and CDR2 FQNEAQ (reference sequence). The trim removed 4 bases at V and 5 bases at J, leaving 4 bases unmatched. The DNA of the CDR3 is TGTGCCAGCAGCTCGACAGGGGGGGGAGATACGCAGTATTTT. It is translated as CASSSTGGGDTQYF. Variable domain in full (rest from reference TRBV7-9 and TRBJ2-3): DTGVSQNPRHKITKRGQNVTFRCDPISEHNRLYWYRQTLGQGPEFLTYFQNEAQLEKSRLLSDRFSAERPKGSFSTLEIQRTEQGDSAMYLCASSSTGGGDTQYFGPGTRLTVL.

The V call is TRBV25-1, the J call TRBJ2-5, with 7 bases lining up with TRBD1. This CDR3 region has 14 residues. Germline CDR1 and CDR2: MGHDK and SYGVNS. V dropped 5 bases and J dropped 5; count of bases not matched to a gene: 8. CDR3 sequence: CASSFQGDIETQYF. CDR3 coding DNA: TGTGCCAGCAGTTTTCAGGGGGACATCGAGACCCAGTACTTC.

This rearrangement joins TRBV5-1 to TRBJ2-3, with 13 bases lining up with TRBD2. In germline, CDR1 is SGHRS, CDR2 YFSETQ. The CDR3 loop spans 16 amino acids. The ends lost 4 bases at V and 4 bases at J; junction bases unmatched: 6. CDR3 in DNA: TGCGCCAGCAGCACCAGTGGACTAGCGGGAGCAGATACGCAGTATTTT. Amino acids: CASSTSGLAGADTQYF.

This clone was seen a single time. The J gene is TRBJ2-3, the V gene TRBV29-1, with 8 bases identical to TRBD2. CDR3 length: 14 amino acids. The V and J ends lost 4 bases and 8 bases, in that order; junction bases with no gene match: 11. CDR1 SQVTM and CDR2 ANQGSEA come from the germline V gene. CDR3 nucleotide sequence: TGCAGCGTTGGTCGAGCGGGGGATACCGGTACGCAGTATTTT. Protein: CSVGRAGDTGTQYF.

In this sample, this clone turned up once. The rearrangement joins TRBV19 to TRBJ2-3, with a weak D call TRBD1 (6 bases). Trimming stripped 6 bases from V and 2 bases from J, with 21 bases between. In germline, CDR1 is LNHDA, CDR2 SQIVND (reference sequence). The CDR3 is made up of 17 amino acids. CDR3 protein: CASSQGRAQGYTDTQYF. The CDR3 nucleotides are TGTGCCAGTAGCCAAGGGCGGGCACAGGGTTACACAGATACGCAGTATTTT.

The sample holds a few counts of this clone. The chain carries TRBV6-5 and TRBJ2-3; 8 nucleotides match TRBD2. CDR1 MNHEY and CDR2 SVGAGI come from the germline V gene. J gave up 14 bases and V 2 bases, and 9 bases lay outside the gene matches. The CDR3 is 13 amino acids. Written as DNA, the CDR3 is TGTGCCAGCAGTTACAGGACCGGGACTAGACTGTATTTT. Amino acids: CASSYRTGTRLYF.

The J gene is TRBJ2-5, the V gene TRBV5-1; 10 nucleotides match TRBD2. The V segment lost 2 bases and the J segment 5 bases; nucleotides outside the gene matches: 0. The CDR3 is 13 residues long. Germline values: CDR1 SGHRS, CDR2 YFSETQ. The chain's CDR3 is CASSLLAGETQYF. The CDR3 nucleotides read TGCGCCAGCAGCTTACTAGCGGGGGAGACCCAGTACTTC.

J is TRBJ2-7 and V is TRBV1; the D segment call TRBD2 is taken from the table without a DNA check. TRBV1 counts as a pseudogene. This CDR3 is built from 14 residues. The CDR3 DNA follows: TGCACCAGCAGCCAAGAAGACCGGGTTAGTGAGCAGTACTTC. This codes for CTSSQEDRVSEQYF.

The chain links TRBV4-2 to TRBJ2-1; 8 bases are a match to TRBD2. Trimming at V came to 3 bases and at J to 0 bases, leaving 10 bases not matched to a gene. CDR3 length equals 18 residues. Germline V CDR1 and CDR2: LGHNA, YNFKEQ. DNA of the CDR3: TGTGCCAGCAGCCACGAATTAGCGGGAACGAGCTCCTACAATGAGCAGTTCTTC. Amino acid sequence: CASSHELAGTSSYNEQFF.

The chain is built from TRBV5-5 and TRBJ2-4, with a weak D call TRBD2 (6 bases). Trimming cost V 0 bases and J 9 bases, with 19 bases left between them. The CDR3 has 16 amino acids. The V gene's germline CDR1 is SGHKS and CDR2 YYEKEE (reference sequence). CDR3 amino acids: CASSLATLGGTSIQYF. The CDR3 DNA reads as TGTGCCAGCAGCTTGGCAACCCTTGGAGGGACGAGCATTCAGTACTTC.

The V call is TRBV2, the J call TRBJ1-2, with TRBD1 matching over 8 bases. V shed 8 bases and J 5 bases; nucleotides not matched to a gene: 4. CDR3 size: 12 residues. The germline CDR1 and CDR2 sequences are SNHLY and FYNNEI. The CDR3 here is CASSQGEYGYTF. The CDR3 bases are TGTGCCAGCTCACAGGGGGAATATGGCTACACCTTC.

This clone has only a few counts. The chain couples TRBV2 to TRBJ1-1; D might be TRBD1 (6 bases). The CDR3 length is 11 residues. Germline assignment: CDR1 SNHLY and CDR2 FYNNEI. Trimming pared 7 bases from V and 8 bases from J, leaving 11 bases between. CDR3 in DNA: TGTGCCAGCACTATCAGGGGAGAAGCTTTCTTT. Amino acid sequence: CASTIRGEAFF.

V and J are TRBV27 and TRBJ2-3; 8 nucleotides line up with TRBD1. The CDR3 length is 14 residues. CDR1 and CDR2 from the germline V gene are MNHEY and SMNVEV (reference sequence). Losses at the gene ends were 7 bases for V and 6 bases for J; bases not matched to a gene: 9. In nucleotides, the CDR3 is TGTGCCAGCATCAGACAGGGGAGTACGGATACGCAGTATTTT. Amino acids: CASIRQGSTDTQYF.